The 24 T cell receptor beta chains listed next were all sequenced from one sample in a study of T cells after yellow fever vaccination. TCRdb used MiXCR to reprocess the 5' RACE reads, holding one entry per CDR3 protein. The repertoire has around 360,000 distinct CDR3 sequences, roughly 11% of them found once; the top ten carry less than 20%. The sample in question was PBMCs, obtained on the day of the first yellow fever vaccination. The receptor set was obtained from a man aged 18-30 years who received the YFV17D yellow fever vaccine.

This clonotype was seen a few times. DNA of the CDR3: TGTGCCAGCAGCTTATCAAAAGGGAACGAGCAGTACGTC. Amino acid sequence: CASSLSKGNEQYV. The chain combines TRBV7-9 with TRBJ2-7; D ambiguous. This CDR3 comprises 13 residues. Trimming pared 2 bases from V and 5 bases from J, leaving 10 bases between. The germline gives CDR1 SEHNR, CDR2 FQNEAQ (reference sequence).

J is TRBJ1-1 and V is TRBV28; D gene uncertain. CDR1 is MDHEN and CDR2 is SYDVKM in the germline V gene. The CDR3 spans 14 residues. Between the trimmed V and J ends, which lost 3 bases and 4 bases, there was a span of 12 bases. CDR3 sequence reads: CASSLTGLGTEAFF. DNA of the CDR3: TGTGCCAGCAGTTTGACCGGGCTGGGCACTGAAGCTTTCTTT.

The J gene is TRBJ2-5, the V gene TRBV20-1, with D unclear. Trimming shortened V by 5 bases and J by 5 bases, and 6 bases separated the two germline ends. CDR1 and CDR2 (germline): DFQATT, SNEGSKA (reference sequence). The CDR3 contains 10 residues. The CDR3 region is CSAAFETQYF. The DNA for the CDR3 is TGCAGTGCTGCCTTTGAGACCCAGTACTTC.

The rearrangement joins TRBV11-2 to TRBJ1-2; D is unresolved. The CDR3 contains 14 residues. V lost 2 bases and J lost 6, with 13 bases in between. Germline assignment: CDR1 SGHAT and CDR2 FQNNGV. CDR3 sequence reads: CASSLSGRRHGYTF. The CDR3 coding sequence is TGTGCCAGCAGCTTATCAGGCAGGCGGCATGGCTACACCTTC.

V usage is TRBV7-9 and J usage is TRBJ2-3; TRBD2 agrees at 14 bases. Trimming removed 0 bases from V and 13 bases from J; junction bases left unmatched: 3. The CDR3 runs 14 residues. CDR1 and CDR2 from the germline V gene are SEHNR and FQNEAQ (reference sequence). This chain's CDR3 is CASSLAPGLAGEYF. CDR3 DNA sequence: TGTGCCAGCAGCTTAGCGCCGGGACTAGCGGGGGAGTATTTT.

J is TRBJ2-5 and V is TRBV5-4; 11 nucleotides align to TRBD2. The V gene's germline CDR1 is SGHNT and CDR2 YYREEE (reference sequence). J lost 2 bases, V lost 4 bases, and 4 bases had no gene match. The CDR3 sequence is 15 residues long. CDR3 bases: TGTGCCAGCAGCGTACGACTAGCGGGGCAAGAGACCCAGTACTTC. Translation: CASSVRLAGQETQYF.

The chain has TRBV12-3 or TRBV12-4 and TRBJ1-1; D is possibly TRBD1 (5 bases). Between the trimmed V and J ends, which lost 6 bases and 3 bases, there was a span of 14 bases. The length of the CDR3 is 14 residues. This CDR3 is CASRSPRGDTEAFF. In DNA form, the CDR3 reads TGTGCCAGCAGATCCCCCCGGGGCGACACTGAAGCTTTCTTT.

This clonotype occurred a few times. The chain recombines TRBV12-3 or TRBV12-4 with TRBJ2-7; perhaps D is TRBD1 or TRBD2 (5 bases each). V lost 1 base and J 2 bases, leaving 18 bases between the germline ends. The CDR3 is 17 residues long. The CDR3 here is CASSLGGRGFLTYEQYF. Here the CDR3 DNA reads TGTGCCAGCAGTTTAGGGGGTCGGGGCTTCCTGACCTACGAGCAGTACTTC.

The chain joins TRBV4-2 to TRBJ2-7; tentatively, D is TRBD1 (6 bases). The CDR3 consists of 12 residues. V gave up 5 bases and J gave up 6 bases, with 11 bases separating them. Germline-derived CDR1 and CDR2 are LGHNA and YNFKEQ. CDR3 bases: TGTGCCAGCAGCGAGGACAGCGGCGAGCAGTACTTC. Its translation is CASSEDSGEQYF.

This clonotype was seen ten or more times. The J gene is TRBJ1-1, the V gene TRBV5-1; no definite D call. The CDR3 length is 15 residues. Germline V gene sequence: CDR1 SGHRS, CDR2 YFSETQ. Trimming shortened V by 1 base and J by 0 bases, and 10 bases separated the two germline ends. CDR3 sequence reads: CASSLTVTMNTEAFF. CDR3 DNA: TGCGCCAGCAGCTTGACCGTCACGATGAACACTGAAGCTTTCTTT.

The chain is built from TRBV10-3 and TRBJ2-5, with D hard to call. V was shortened by 6 bases and J by 2 bases, with 7 bases between the two germline ends. This CDR3 is built from 12 residues. Looked up from germline, CDR1 is ENHRY and CDR2 is SYGVKD. This CDR3 is CAIRQEQETQYF. The CDR3 nucleotides are TGTGCCATCAGGCAGGAACAAGAGACCCAGTACTTC.

The rearrangement joins TRBV9 to TRBJ1-3; 7 bases are shared with TRBD1. CDR1 SGDLS and CDR2 YYNGEE come from the germline V gene. Trimming at V came to 7 bases and at J to 0 bases, leaving 7 bases not matched to a gene. This CDR3 has 15 amino acids. CDR3 DNA: TGTGCCAGCGGTCGCGGACAGGACTCTGGAAACACCATATATTTT. Protein sequence: CASGRGQDSGNTIYF.

For this clonotype: An end of the junction does not agree with germline; a read error may underlie this. V is TRBV4-2 and J is TRBJ1-2, with 10 bases matching TRBD1. The CDR3 length is 16 residues. Germline V gene sequence: CDR1 LGHNA, CDR2 YNFKEQ. The CDR3 region is CANSLETEDRGSGYTF. CDR3 DNA sequence: TGTGCCAACAGCCTGGAAACTGAGGACAGGGGGAGTGGCTACACCTTC.

There are a few counts of this clonotype. The J gene is TRBJ2-7, the V gene TRBV7-2; tentative D call: TRBD1 (6 bases). The CDR3 is 13 amino acids. The ends were cut back, 7 bases at V and 4 bases at J, with 14 bases in the middle. CDR1 and CDR2 from the germline V gene are SGHTA and FQGNSA. CDR3 DNA: TGTGCCAGCACCACCGGGACACGGTACGAGCAGTACTTC. It translates to CASTTGTRYEQYF. The whole variable domain, filled in from reference TRBV7-2 and TRBJ2-7, reads GAGVSQSPSNKVTEKGKDVELRCDPISGHTALYWYRQSLGQGLEFLIYFQGNSAPDKSGLPSDRFSAERTGGSVSTLTIQRTQQEDSAVYLCASTTGTRYEQYFGPGTRLTVT.

The chain couples TRBV11-2 to TRBJ1-5, with a weak D call TRBD1 (6 bases). This CDR3 spans 18 amino acids. With 1 base removed from V and 4 bases from J, the gap between germline ends came to 20 bases. The germline CDR1 and CDR2 sequences are SGHAT and FQNNGV. The CDR3, as DNA: TGTGCCAGCAGCTTAGTTGCATCCAGGGGAGACCTTAATCAGCCCCAGCATTTT. Residues: CASSLVASRGDLNQPQHF.

The rearrangement uses TRBV2 and TRBJ2-5, with 7 positions matching TRBD1. V lost 7 bases, J lost 1 base, and 3 bases stayed unmatched. Germline CDR1 reads SNHLY; CDR2 reads FYNNEI. The CDR3 consists of 13 residues. This CDR3 reads CASTGDSQETQYF. The CDR3 DNA reads as TGTGCCAGCACAGGGGACAGCCAAGAGACCCAGTACTTC.

The gene calls are TRBV5-1 and TRBJ2-3, with D unclear. CDR3 length: 15 residues. The germline V gene encodes CDR1 SGHRS and CDR2 YFSETQ. V lost 3 bases, J lost 3 bases, and 14 bases lay in between. CDR3 amino acids: CASSSWYQGTDTQYF. The CDR3 nucleotides read TGCGCCAGCAGCTCATGGTATCAAGGGACAGATACGCAGTATTTT.

This clonotype has just a few counts. V is TRBV29-1 and J is TRBJ2-4, with D unresolved. The CDR3 spans 10 residues. Trimming took off 4 bases at V and 5 bases at J, with 3 bases between the two ends. Germline lookup yields CDR1 SQVTM and CDR2 ANQGSEA. In nucleotides, the CDR3 is TGCAGCGTTGCTCAAAACATTCAGTACTTC. As protein: CSVAQNIQYF.

This clonotype was picked up a small number of times. This chain uses TRBV7-9 with TRBJ2-1; 7 bases align to TRBD1. This CDR3 has 16 amino acids. Trimming at V came to 5 bases and at J to 5 bases, leaving 12 bases not matched to a gene. Germline-derived CDR1 and CDR2 are SEHNR and FQNEAQ (reference sequence). Here the CDR3 reads CASSIRGWTGNNEQFF. CDR3 bases: TGTGCCAGCAGCATCAGGGGGTGGACGGGTAACAATGAGCAGTTCTTC.

This clonotype has more than one count but fewer than ten. The chain couples TRBV7-2 to TRBJ2-3, with a tentative D call TRBD1 (5 bases). The germline V gene has CDR1 SGHTA and CDR2 FQGNSA. V lost 0 bases to trimming and J lost 0 bases, with 13 bases between them. The CDR3 runs 17 residues. This CDR3 reads CASSLAAAGSSTDTQYF. CDR3 nucleotide sequence: TGTGCCAGCAGCTTAGCGGCGGCAGGGTCTAGCACAGATACGCAGTATTTT. Supplemented by reference TRBV7-2 and TRBJ2-3, the full variable domain reads GAGVSQSPSNKVTEKGKDVELRCDPISGHTALYWYRQSLGQGLEFLIYFQGNSAPDKSGLPSDRFSAERTGGSVSTLTIQRTQQEDSAVYLCASSLAAAGSSTDTQYFGPGTRLTVL.

This clonotype has more than one count but fewer than ten. The CDR3 region has the DNA TGTGCCAGTAGTAACCCCCACGTGGGCGATGAGCAGTTCTTC. Its protein product is CASSNPHVGDEQFF. This rearrangement joins TRBV19 to TRBJ2-1; unclear D gene. Germline values: CDR1 LNHDA, CDR2 SQIVND (reference sequence). V lost 4 bases, J lost 8 bases, and 15 bases lay in between. This CDR3 spans 14 amino acids. Drawing the rest from reference TRBV19 and TRBJ2-1, the complete variable domain is DGGITQSPKYLFRKEGQNVTLSCEQNLNHDAMYWYRQDPGQGLRLIYYSQIVNDFQKGDIAEGYSVSREKKESFPLTVTSAQKNPTAFYLCASSNPHVGDEQFFGPGTRLTVL.

This clonotype has at least ten counts. The chain links TRBV20-1 to TRBJ2-5, with TRBD2 matching 7 bases. The CDR3 covers 14 residues. The junction had 5 bases not matched to a gene; V was cut back by 1 base and J by 3 bases. Germline CDR1 reads DFQATT; CDR2 reads SNEGSKA (reference sequence). CDR3 nucleotides: TGCAGTGCTAGAGGTTTGGGGGGGGAAGAGACCCAGTACTTC. Translation gives CSARGLGGEETQYF.

The chain has TRBV5-1 and TRBJ2-3, with D uncertain. The V gene lost 4 bases and the J gene lost 0 bases, with 9 bases spanning the gap. Per germline, CDR1 SGHRS and CDR2 YFSETQ. This CDR3 has 14 residues. The CDR3 loop reads CASSPVGSTDTQYF. The CDR3 DNA reads as TGCGCCAGCAGCCCCGTGGGTAGCACAGATACGCAGTATTTT.

This clonotype was picked up a small number of times. This chain links TRBV3-1 with TRBJ1-6, with D perhaps TRBD1 (5 bases). The CDR3 length is 16 residues. CDR1 and CDR2 from the germline V gene are LGHDT and YNNKEL (reference sequence). Trimming took off 3 bases at V and 5 bases at J, with 14 bases between the two ends. The CDR3 region has the DNA TGTGCCAGCAGCCATTATACGGGGGACCATAATTCACCCCTCCACTTT. Translation gives CASSHYTGDHNSPLHF.